The clone carrying this TCR delta chain was seen a few times. Its antigen is currently unknown. Alphabeta T cells were depleted, then CD3+ Vdelta1+ Vdelta2- thymocytes were FACS-sorted. Vdelta1+ thymocyte sorts reached between about 97% and 99.6% purity. This sample is drawn from a study of Vδ1+ human thymocytes. Study-wide results and caveats: In the thymus, TRG and TRD repertoires looked highly polyclonal with Gaussian CDR3 lengths. Unexpected Vdelta2 sequences could cause misinterpretation of bulk repertoire data. Thymic delta-chain repertoires held 15% to 20% Vdelta2 sequences and few Vdelta3, despite high sort purity.

RNA was extracted from the cells and then reverse transcribed. Pooled V-gene forward primers with one constant-region reverse primer generated the CDR3 amplicons by multiplex PCR. TCRdb reprocessed the multiplex PCR reads using CATT. The repertoire holds more than 50,000 delta-chain clones, with over 13% as singletons. CDR1 is TSWWSYY and CDR2 is QGS in the germline V gene. V shed 7 bases and J shed 0 bases, with 27 bases lying between them. CDR3 length: 19 amino acids. This clonotype was obtained from a girl in the first two years of life who had congenital heart surgery. J is TRDJ1 and V is TRDV1; weak D call: TRDD3 (6 bases). The sample taken for sequencing was Vdelta1+ gamma-delta thymocytes from the thymus. Sample subset: FACS-sorted CD3+ TCRalphabeta- TCRVdelta1+ TCRVdelta2- thymocytes. The CDR3 reads CALVSHKDWEMKNTDKLIF. The CDR3, as DNA: TGTGCTCTTGTTTCACACAAGGACTGGGAAATGAAGAACACCGATAAACTCATCTTT.